This TCR beta chain originates from a study of beta chain features in type 1 diabetes listed by TCRdb under 2018. Broadly, across the study: Mean age, gender distribution, total cell number and subset yield did not differ between patients and healthy donors. A total of roughly 100 million sorted cells were examined across all samples, and the number of cells per subset was strongly correlated with RNA yield. The study compared the TCRB repertoires of sorted circulating CD4+ T cell subsets in recently diagnosed type 1 diabetes patients with those in matched healthy donors. Regulatory and stem cell-like memory subsets were obtained from only 8 patients and roughly eight healthy donors, while naive and central memory subsets were obtained from all 30 or so donors. The study at large found these results: Shorter templates might have been favored by PCR, but patient and control samples were amplified and corrected together, so both groups would have been affected equally by any skew. Naive, central memory and regulatory TCRB repertoires appeared to be more similar among patients than among healthy donors. At VDJ recombination sites, type 1 diabetes patients had fewer insertions and more deleted nucleotides, which implies abnormalities in thymic rearrangement. Sequencing cDNA rather than genomic DNA could over-represent highly expressing activated cells, although activation and CD3 levels did not differ between groups. In all four CD4+ subsets, TCRB CDR3 length was moderately but significantly shorter in type 1 diabetes patients. Because the HLA sub-analyses included only small numbers of individuals, any influence of HLA type on TCRB rearrangement was left unresolved.

From each donor, a single peripheral blood sample of about 110 mL on average was drawn into heparinised tubes. A BD FACSAria II was used to sort naive, central memory, regulatory and stem cell-like memory CD4+ T cells with a panel that included CD45RO, CCR7, CD25, CD127, CD95 and CD27. Every sorted population had a purity above 95%. PBMCs were separated immediately by Lymphoprep density gradient centrifugation and were stained directly, without being cultured. To minimize batch effects, samples were stained and sorted in pairs, one healthy donor with one patient per experiment. For this clone: Its recognized antigen is unknown. Per-nucleotide qualities are absent, and no much larger clonotype sits a single base away.

All of the isolated RNA was reverse transcribed with the High Capacity cDNA Reverse Transcription Kit, so expressed TCRB transcripts were sequenced. Naive, central memory and regulatory T cell samples underwent deep immunoSEQ sequencing, averaging about 3.3 million total reads per sample. Sorted cells were lysed in RLT buffer, and RNA was extracted using DNase-treated RNeasy Micro or Mini kits according to cell number. Each cell subset was processed separately to prevent cross-contamination, with patient and healthy donor samples processed together. The immunoSEQ multiplex PCR was used to amplify TCRB sequences from cDNA, yielding 87-bp fragments that span the CDR3 region. The amplicons were sequenced using the Illumina HiSeq platform. Per the authors' processing: PCR bias was computationally corrected using synthetic template baselines, reads within Hamming distance 2 were collapsed, and singletons that could not be merged were discarded. Reads were aligned against IMGT so that V, D and J genes, CDR3 length and insertions or deletions at six rearrangement sites could be assigned. Within each subset, clonotype counts were normalized to sorted cell number, and only after that were true diversity and Gini coefficients computed with the tcR R package. Repertoire sharing was quantified using the overlap coefficient calculated on TCRB nucleotide sequences. As a proxy for the pre-selection repertoire, out-of-frame TCRB sequences from naive cells were analyzed. TCRdb carries this immuneACCESS record with in-frame sequences only. Its versions omit some clonotypes, under half of them owing to an unresolved V gene in the studies checked, with the rest unexplained. V, J and clone size derive from that table, while D and trimming were established from the DNA sequence. This sample holds 400,000 to 550,000 clones; over 9.5% were observed only once. Around 0.05% of the sample lies in the top ten.

CDR1 and CDR2, per the germline V gene (reference sequence), are SGHNT and YYREEE. Counted from cysteine to phenylalanine, this CDR3 has 16 amino acids. Only CDR3 DNA is held: 48 bases, read in frame from base 1. The germline V end is reduced by 4 bases and the J end by 5 bases; junction bases left unmatched: 7. This chain is built from TRBV5-4 and TRBJ2-5, with TRBD2 identical over 14 junction bases. The sequence was collected from a woman aged 18-29 years in good health. Sequenced sample: naive CD4+ T cells from blood. The sample's cell subset or site label, in plain terms: true naive CD4+ T cells. At the DNA level, the sequence is TGTGCCAGCAGCCTCGGGACTAGCGGGAGCGGGGAGACCCAGTACTTC. Protein translation: CASSLGTSGSGETQYF.